In this sample, the clone carrying this TCR beta chain turned up once. Its antigen remains unknown. The data were obtained in a study of CD8+ T cells in alopecia areata. Study background: Treatment comprised oral tofacitinib, 5 to 10 mg twice daily, in treated patients.

Treatment noted: oral pan-JAK inhibitor, 5-10 mg twice daily. CD4+ and CD8+ T cells were sorted from PBMCs stained for CD3, CD4 and CD8. Whole-study findings and limits: Among the top 100, expanded CD8+ clones were significantly decreased by tofacitinib, as was scalp clonality. Scalp repertoires also include resident alphabeta T cells from normal skin.

This CDR3 has 17 amino acids. The V end was cut by 2 bases, the J end by 0 bases, with 11 bases between. Germline V CDR1 and CDR2: ENHRY, SYGVKD. Investigators isolated RNA and reverse transcribed it into cDNA to act as the sequencing template. The protocol was immunoSEQ multiplex PCR, while the TCRdb copy is restricted to in-frame clones and leaves out a portion. The table has approximately 220,000 clones, roughly two fifths seen once. The chain joins TRBV10-3 to TRBJ2-6; a possible D gene is TRBD2 (5 bases). The sequence came from a human donor with alopecia areata. Here the sequenced sample was CD4+ T cells sorted from blood, taken at roughly week 30, from a patient treated with tofacitinib. The CDR3 nucleotides are TGTGCCATCAGTGAGGCGGGCCCGAGCTCTGGGGCCAACGTCCTGACTTTC. This gives the protein CAISEAGPSSGANVLTF.